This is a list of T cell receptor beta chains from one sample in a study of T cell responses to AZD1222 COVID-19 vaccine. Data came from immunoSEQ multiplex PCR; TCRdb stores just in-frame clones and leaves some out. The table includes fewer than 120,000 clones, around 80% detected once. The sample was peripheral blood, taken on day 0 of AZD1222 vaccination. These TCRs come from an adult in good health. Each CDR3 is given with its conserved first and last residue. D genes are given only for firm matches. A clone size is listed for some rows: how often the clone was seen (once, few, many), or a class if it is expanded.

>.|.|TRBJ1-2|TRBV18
CASSPPPGGAGGYTF
TGTGCCAGCTCACCACCCCCGGGAGGGGCCGGCGGCTACACCTTC
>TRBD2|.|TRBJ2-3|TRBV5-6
CASSRYPSGGPTDTQYF
TGTGCCAGCAGCCGCTACCCTAGCGGGGGACCCACAGATACGCAGTATTTT
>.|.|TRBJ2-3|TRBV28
CASKEAVTSDTQYF
TGTGCCAGCAAGGAAGCGGTTACTTCAGATACGCAGTATTTT
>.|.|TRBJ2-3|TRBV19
CASSKSQVADTQYF
TGTGCCAGTAGTAAGTCACAGGTGGCGGATACGCAGTATTTT
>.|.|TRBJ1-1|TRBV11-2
CASSLDSGANTEAFF
TGTGCCAGCAGCTTAGATTCGGGGGCCAACACTGAAGCTTTCTTT
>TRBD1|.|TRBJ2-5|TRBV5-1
CASSLGGTGRVRKETQYF
TGCGCCAGCAGCTTGGGGGGGACAGGGCGCGTAAGAAAAGAGACCCAGTACTTC
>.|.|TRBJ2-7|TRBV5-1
CASSLRLAGGYEQYF
TGCGCCAGCAGCTTGAGGCTAGCCGGGGGTTACGAGCAGTACTTC
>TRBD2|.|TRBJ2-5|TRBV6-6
CASRRERDQETQYF
TGTGCCAGCAGACGCGAGCGGGATCAAGAGACCCAGTACTTC
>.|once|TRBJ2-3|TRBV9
CASSVYSSSTDTQYF
TGTGCCAGCAGCGTATATTCTTCAAGCACAGATACGCAGTATTTT
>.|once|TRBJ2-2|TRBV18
CASSPPRETGELFF
TGTGCCAGCTCACCACCAAGGGAAACCGGGGAGCTGTTTTTT
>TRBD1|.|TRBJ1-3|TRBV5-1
CASSPTGSGNTIYF
TGCGCCAGCAGCCCGACAGGGTCGGGAAACACCATATATTTT
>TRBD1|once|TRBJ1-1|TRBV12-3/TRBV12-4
CASRGTGWTEAFF
TGTGCCAGCAGGGGGACAGGCTGGACTGAAGCTTTCTTT
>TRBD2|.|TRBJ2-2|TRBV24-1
CATSDRWLAGVTGELFF
TGTGCCACCAGTGACCGATGGCTAGCGGGGGTGACCGGGGAGCTGTTTTTT
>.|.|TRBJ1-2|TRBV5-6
CASSPGTLPFDYGYTF
TGTGCCAGCAGCCCTGGTACACTACCTTTCGACTATGGCTACACCTTC
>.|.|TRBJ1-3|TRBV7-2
CASSYRFSGNTIYF
TGTGCCAGCAGCTATCGGTTCTCTGGAAACACCATATATTTT
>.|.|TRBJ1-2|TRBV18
CASSPDGNYGYTF
TGTGCCAGCTCACCAGACGGAAATTATGGCTACACCTTC
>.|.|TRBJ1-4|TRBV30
CAWRQGGAEKLFF
TGTGCCTGGAGACAGGGAGGTGCCGAAAAACTGTTTTTT
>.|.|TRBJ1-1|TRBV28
CASKTQGNTEAFF
TGTGCCAGCAAGACACAGGGGAACACTGAAGCTTTCTTT
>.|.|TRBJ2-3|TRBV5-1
CASTRQEPGADTQYF
TGCGCCAGCACGCGTCAGGAGCCAGGGGCAGATACGCAGTATTTT
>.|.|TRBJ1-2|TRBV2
CASSERAGVGYTF
TGTGCCAGCAGTGAAAGGGCCGGGGTGGGCTACACCTTC
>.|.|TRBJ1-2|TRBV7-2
CASSAQLQGSKGYTF
TGTGCCAGCAGCGCCCAATTGCAGGGGAGCAAAGGCTACACCTTC
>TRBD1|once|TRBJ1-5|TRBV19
CASSPRAGGGQPQHF
TGTGCCAGTAGTCCCCGGGCAGGGGGCGGGCAGCCCCAGCATTTT
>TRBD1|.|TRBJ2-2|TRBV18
CASSEDRAGTGELFF
TGTGCCAGCTCGGAGGACAGGGCGGGCACCGGGGAGCTGTTTTTT
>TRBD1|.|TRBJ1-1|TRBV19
CATQTGMNTEAFF
TGTGCCACCCAGACAGGGATGAACACTGAAGCTTTCTTT
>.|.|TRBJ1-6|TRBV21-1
CASSTFSEAGNSPLHF
TGTGCCAGCAGCACCTTCAGCGAAGCAGGCAATTCACCCCTCCACTTT
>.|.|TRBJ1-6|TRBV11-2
CASSLSGLNSPLHF
TGTGCCAGCAGCTTATCGGGGTTAAATTCACCCCTCCACTTT
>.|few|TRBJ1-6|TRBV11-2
CASSLRTSSYNSPLHF
TGTGCCAGCAGCTTAAGGACCAGCTCCTATAATTCACCCCTCCACTTT
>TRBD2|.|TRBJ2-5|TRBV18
CASLLSGSAGETQYF
TGTGCCAGCCTTTTGAGCGGGAGTGCGGGGGAGACCCAGTACTTC
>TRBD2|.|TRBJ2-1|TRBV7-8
CASSPVGLAGGYEQFF
TGTGCCAGCAGCCCCGTGGGACTAGCGGGGGGCTATGAGCAGTTCTTC
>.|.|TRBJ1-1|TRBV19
CASSRGHLNTEAFF
TGTGCCAGTAGCCGCGGACACCTGAACACTGAAGCTTTCTTT
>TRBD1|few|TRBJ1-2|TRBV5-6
CASSFTGGHSYGYTF
TGTGCCAGCAGTTTTACAGGGGGCCATTCCTATGGCTACACCTTC
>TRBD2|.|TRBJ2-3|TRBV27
CASSPPGAGVTDTQYF
TGTGCCAGCAGTCCCCCAGGAGCGGGAGTAACAGATACGCAGTATTTT
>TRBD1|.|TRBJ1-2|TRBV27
CASSLSLGQGFGYTF
TGTGCCAGCAGTTTATCGTTAGGACAGGGTTTTGGCTACACCTTC
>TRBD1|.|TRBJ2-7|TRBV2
CASSTDRGHEQYF
TGTGCCAGCAGTACGGACAGGGGTCACGAGCAGTACTTC
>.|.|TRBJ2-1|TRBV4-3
CASSSVFYNEQFF
TGCGCCAGCAGCAGCGTTTTTTACAATGAGCAGTTCTTC
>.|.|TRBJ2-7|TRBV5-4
CAVAKDSYEQYF
TGTGCCGTAGCGAAAGACTCCTACGAGCAGTACTTC
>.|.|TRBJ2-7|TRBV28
CASSLPRGSYEQYF
TGTGCCAGCAGCCTACCGCGCGGCTCCTACGAGCAGTACTTC
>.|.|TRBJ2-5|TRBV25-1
CASSEFGKKETQYF
TGTGCCAGCAGTGAATTTGGGAAGAAAGAGACCCAGTACTTC
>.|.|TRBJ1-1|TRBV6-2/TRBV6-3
CASSLVGNTEAFF
TGTGCCAGCAGTCTTGTTGGGAACACTGAAGCTTTCTTT
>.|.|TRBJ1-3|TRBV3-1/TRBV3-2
CASSQSGNTIYF
TGTGCCAGCAGCCAGTCTGGAAACACCATATATTTT
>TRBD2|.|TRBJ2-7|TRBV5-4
CASSTPGGSYEQYF
TGTGCCAGCAGCACCCCGGGCGGGAGCTACGAGCAGTACTTC
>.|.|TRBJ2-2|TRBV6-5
CASSYLGTTGELFF
TGTGCCAGCAGTTATTTAGGGACAACCGGGGAGCTGTTTTTT
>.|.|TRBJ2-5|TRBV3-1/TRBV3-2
CASSQVRGVKTQYF
TGTGCCAGCAGCCAAGTCCGCGGCGTAAAGACCCAGTACTTC
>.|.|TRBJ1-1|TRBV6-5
CASRDAGQEAFF
TGTGCCAGCCGGGACGCGGGACAAGAAGCTTTCTTT
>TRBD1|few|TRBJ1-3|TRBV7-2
CASSLAGGAGNTIYF
TGTGCCAGCAGCTTAGCAGGGGGCGCTGGAAACACCATATATTTT
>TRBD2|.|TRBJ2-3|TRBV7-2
CASSYTYSGGLNTDTQYF
TGTGCCAGCAGCTACACCTACAGCGGGGGCCTTAACACAGATACGCAGTATTTT